These 23 T cell receptor beta chains originate from one sample sequenced in a study of Ad26.COV2.S vaccination and SARS-CoV-2 variants. As for treatment: some 20 received Ad26.COV2.S at low or high dose, single or two shots; several received placebo; per-sample allocation not given. Vaccine and placebo recipients were sampled on day 63 after the first injection. Assay used: immunoSEQ multiplex PCR; TCRdb lists only in-frame clones, some missing. The data contain 400,000 or so clones, roughly nine tenths of them singletons. Sample: peripheral blood, taken in a trial of Ad26.COV2.S vaccine versus placebo. Receptor source: a person between 18 and 65 years old who received the Ad26.COV2.S COVID-19 vaccine or a placebo.

The V gene is TRBV9, the J gene TRBJ2-5, with 14 bases that match TRBD2. CDR3 size: 18 residues. J was trimmed by 3 bases and V by 3 bases; bases with no gene match: 10. CDR1 is SGDLS and CDR2 is YYNGEE in the germline V gene. CDR3 nucleotides: TGTGCCAGCAGCGAGGGACTAGCGGGGGCCAGAGATAAAGAGACCCAGTACTTC. Its translation is CASSEGLAGARDKETQYF.

The chain carries TRBV10-1 and TRBJ2-1; weak D call: TRBD2 (5 bases). The CDR3 sequence is 12 residues long. Germline lookup yields CDR1 WNHNN and CDR2 SYGVQD (reference sequence). The V and J ends lost 6 bases and 7 bases respectively, with 10 bases between them. The CDR3 loop reads CASSSGWNEQFF. In DNA, the CDR3 is TGCGCCAGCAGCAGCGGCTGGAATGAGCAGTTCTTC.

J is TRBJ1-1 and V is TRBV14, with D maybe TRBD1 (5 bases). The CDR3 runs to 13 residues. In germline, CDR1 is SGHDN, CDR2 FVKESK. V lost 11 bases to trimming and J lost 3 bases, with 16 bases between them. The CDR3 DNA is TGTGCCGGGGGGGATATGGAGTACACTGAAGCTTTCTTT. Its translation: CAGGDMEYTEAFF.

The chain combines TRBV3-1 (or the pseudogene TRBV3-2) with TRBJ1-1, with a possible D match to TRBD1 (6 bases). The CDR3 has 16 residues. The V end lost 0 bases, the J end lost 3 bases, and 14 bases lay between the germline ends. Per germline, CDR1 LGHDT and CDR2 YNNKEL (reference sequence). CDR3 bases: TGTGCCAGCAGCCAAGATAACAGGGAACTCGACACTGAAGCTTTCTTT. Translation: CASSQDNRELDTEAFF.

In nucleotides, the CDR3 is TGTGCCAGCAGCCCCAGGGTCTCTGGGGCCAACGTCCTGACTTTC. Translation: CASSPRVSGANVLTF. This chain joins TRBV7-9 and TRBJ2-6, with D possibly being TRBD1 (5 bases). This CDR3 spans 15 amino acids. The V gene's germline CDR1 is SEHNR and CDR2 FQNEAQ (reference sequence). Trimming took off 5 bases at V and 0 bases at J, with 8 bases between the two ends. The variable domain in full, completed from reference TRBV7-9 and TRBJ2-6, reads DTGVSQNPRHKITKRGQNVTFRCDPISEHNRLYWYRQTLGQGPEFLTYFQNEAQLEKSRLLSDRFSAERPKGSFSTLEIQRTEQGDSAMYLCASSPRVSGANVLTFGAGSRLTVL.

The rearrangement uses TRBV6-1 and TRBJ2-5; D could derive from TRBD1 or TRBD2 (5 bases each). With 2 bases removed from V and 0 bases from J, the gap between germline ends came to 13 bases. CDR3 length: 16 residues. Germline V gene sequence: CDR1 MNHNS, CDR2 SASEGT. In nucleotides, the CDR3 is TGTGCCAGCAGTGAATTTGGCAGGGAGTACCAAGAGACCCAGTACTTC. Its protein product is CASSEFGREYQETQYF.

The CDR3 spells CASNQLKESDEQYF. For the CDR3, the DNA is TGTGCCAGCAACCAGCTTAAGGAGAGCGACGAGCAGTACTTC. The V gene is TRBV11-2, the J gene TRBJ2-7; D is ambiguous. V gave up 7 bases and J gave up 5 bases, with 18 bases separating them. Germline CDR1 SGHAT, CDR2 FQNNGV. This CDR3 is 14 amino acids long.

This chain connects TRBV4-2 to TRBJ1-6; D not resolved. This CDR3 has 17 amino acids. The ends were cut back, 2 bases at V and 4 bases at J, with 15 bases in the middle. Germline V lookup: CDR1 LGHNA, CDR2 YNFKEQ. This CDR3 reads CASSQHPGQEYNSPLHF. CDR3 nucleotides: TGTGCCAGCAGCCAACACCCCGGCCAGGAGTATAATTCACCCCTCCACTTT.

The chain links TRBV19 to TRBJ2-2; D gene unclear. Germline CDR1 LNHDA, CDR2 SQIVND (reference sequence). The V and J ends lost 7 bases and 9 bases respectively, with 15 bases between them. The CDR3 consists of 13 residues. The CDR3 coding sequence is TGTGCCAGTACCTCGACGGGCTTTCGGGAGCTGTTTTTT. It translates to CASTSTGFRELFF.

The V gene is TRBV11-3, the J gene TRBJ1-3, with D maybe TRBD1 (5 bases). From germline, CDR1 is SGHNT and CDR2 YENEEA. The CDR3 has 15 amino acids. The germline V and J ends were trimmed by 6 bases and 4 bases, with 16 bases remaining between them. The CDR3 here is CASSSPRGRGNTIYF. CDR3 sequence (DNA): TGTGCCAGCAGTTCCCCTCGGGGCCGAGGAAACACCATATATTTT.

The V and J genes are TRBV11-2 and TRBJ2-1, with D perhaps TRBD2 (6 bases). The CDR3 extends over 15 amino acids. The germline V gene has CDR1 SGHAT and CDR2 FQNNGV. Trimming pared 7 bases from V and 4 bases from J, leaving 17 bases between. The CDR3 DNA is TGTGCCAGCACCCTAAACAAGGGACTTTACAATGAGCAGTTCTTC. This gives the protein CASTLNKGLYNEQFF. The full variable domain, with the rest looked up from reference TRBV11-2 and TRBJ2-1, is EAGVAQSPRYKIIEKRQSVAFWCNPISGHATLYWYQQILGQGPKLLIQFQNNGVVDDSQLPKDRFSAERLKGVDSTLKIQPAKLEDSAVYLCASTLNKGLYNEQFFGPGTRLTVL.

The chain couples TRBV10-1 to TRBJ2-3; 12 bases map to TRBD2. V dropped 0 bases and J dropped 2; count of bases not matched to a gene: 12. The CDR3 has 20 amino acids. The germline CDR1 and CDR2 sequences are WNHNN and SYGVQD (reference sequence). For the CDR3, the DNA is TGCGCCAGCAGTGAGTCGAGACTAGCGGGGGCCACGGGAAACACAGATACGCAGTATTTT. Translated: CASSESRLAGATGNTDTQYF.

This chain links TRBV6-1 with TRBJ2-2; no reliable D call. Germline V gives CDR1 MNHNS, CDR2 SASEGT. V was cut by 2 bases and J by 3 bases, with 7 bases left in between. The CDR3 loop spans 14 amino acids. This chain's CDR3 is CASSETGYTGELFF. The CDR3 nucleotides are TGTGCCAGCAGTGAAACGGGTTACACCGGGGAGCTGTTTTTT.

The chain couples TRBV7-9 to TRBJ1-1, with D unresolved. V dropped 5 bases and J dropped 1 base, with 11 bases sitting between them. CDR3 length: 14 amino acids. The germline gives CDR1 SEHNR, CDR2 FQNEAQ (reference sequence). CDR3 coding DNA: TGTGCCAGCAGCGATCCGTTTTCGAACACTGAAGCTTTCTTT. This gives the protein CASSDPFSNTEAFF.

The chain joins TRBV13 to TRBJ2-7; D possibly matches TRBD1 or TRBD2 (6 bases each). Germline-derived CDR1 and CDR2 are PRHDT and FYEKMQ (reference sequence). This CDR3 is built from 17 residues. Trimming took off 2 bases at V and 4 bases at J, with 21 bases between the two ends. The chain's CDR3 is CASSLSRGRTRRYEQYF. The CDR3 bases are TGTGCCAGCAGCTTATCCCGGGGGCGGACAAGGCGGTACGAGCAGTACTTC.

This clone turned up a few times. V and J are TRBV6-4 and TRBJ1-1; D perhaps matches TRBD1 (6 bases). The V gene lost 3 bases and the J gene lost 4 bases, with 9 bases spanning the gap. Germline CDR1 reads MRHNA; CDR2 reads SNTAGT. This CDR3 has 13 residues. The CDR3 region has the DNA TGTGCCAGCAGTGAGCTGGACAGCACTGAAGCTTTCTTT. As protein: CASSELDSTEAFF.

The J gene is TRBJ1-5, the V gene TRBV19; weak D call: TRBD1 (6 bases). Germline assignment: CDR1 LNHDA and CDR2 SQIVND (reference sequence). V lost 3 bases and J lost 1, with 13 bases in between. CDR3 size: 16 residues. The CDR3: CASSMKPGASNQPQHF. In DNA, the CDR3 is TGTGCCAGTAGTATGAAACCAGGGGCGAGCAATCAGCCCCAGCATTTT. Complete variable domain (other parts from reference TRBV19 and TRBJ1-5): DGGITQSPKYLFRKEGQNVTLSCEQNLNHDAMYWYRQDPGQGLRLIYYSQIVNDFQKGDIAEGYSVSREKKESFPLTVTSAQKNPTAFYLCASSMKPGASNQPQHFGDGTRLSIL.

The chain carries TRBV6-5 and TRBJ1-2, with no clear D. The CDR3 runs to 14 residues. Germline loops: CDR1 MNHEY, CDR2 SVGAGI. With 6 bases removed from V and 8 bases from J, the gap between germline ends came to 19 bases. In DNA form, the CDR3 reads TGTGCCAGCAGCTCCGGTGAAGGGCATAAGGGCTACACCTTC. Protein sequence: CASSSGEGHKGYTF.

The chain couples TRBV18 to TRBJ2-3; TRBD1 or TRBD2 may be the D gene (6 bases each). This CDR3 is built from 13 residues. Germline V gene sequence: CDR1 KGHSH, CDR2 LQKENI. V was shortened by 8 bases and J by 3 bases, with 12 bases between the two germline ends. DNA of the CDR3: TGTGCCAGCGGGGGGACAAATACAGATACGCAGTATTTT. This sequence encodes CASGGTNTDTQYF.

A note on this clone: Other DNA variants within this sample encode the same CDR3. The genes are TRBV28 and TRBJ1-5; D is unclear. The CDR3 is 12 residues long. The V and J ends lost 2 bases and 5 bases respectively, with 4 bases between them. Germline V gene data show CDR1 as MDHEN and CDR2 as SYDVKM. In nucleotides, the CDR3 is TGTGCCAGCAGTTTACGGGATCAGCCCCAGCATTTT. It yields the protein CASSLRDQPQHF.

This clone appeared a few times. The chain links TRBV7-9 to TRBJ1-2, with D unresolved. Germline CDR1 reads SEHNR; CDR2 reads FQNEAQ (reference sequence). Trimming took 1 base from V and 8 from J, leaving 8 bases between them. The CDR3 is 12 amino acids. CDR3 protein: CASSLVDSGYTF. Here the CDR3 DNA reads TGTGCCAGCAGCTTAGTTGACTCGGGCTACACCTTC.

The rearrangement joins TRBV7-9 to TRBJ1-1; 10 bases align to TRBD1. The CDR3 has 14 amino acids. V dropped 5 bases and J dropped 7; count of bases not matched to a gene: 7. CDR1 is SEHNR and CDR2 is FQNEAQ in the germline V gene (reference sequence). The CDR3 sequence is CASSRDRGGFEAFF. The CDR3 nucleotides read TGTGCCAGCAGCCGGGACAGGGGAGGATTTGAAGCTTTCTTT.

The J gene is TRBJ2-3, the V gene TRBV7-2, with 7 positions matching TRBD2. Germline lookup yields CDR1 SGHTA and CDR2 FQGNSA. V was pared by 2 bases and J by 6 bases, with 8 bases of the junction left unmatched. CDR3 length: 15 amino acids. DNA for the CDR3: TGTGCCAGCAGCTTATCGGGGGGATCCGGGGATACGCAGTATTTT. Translated: CASSLSGGSGDTQYF.